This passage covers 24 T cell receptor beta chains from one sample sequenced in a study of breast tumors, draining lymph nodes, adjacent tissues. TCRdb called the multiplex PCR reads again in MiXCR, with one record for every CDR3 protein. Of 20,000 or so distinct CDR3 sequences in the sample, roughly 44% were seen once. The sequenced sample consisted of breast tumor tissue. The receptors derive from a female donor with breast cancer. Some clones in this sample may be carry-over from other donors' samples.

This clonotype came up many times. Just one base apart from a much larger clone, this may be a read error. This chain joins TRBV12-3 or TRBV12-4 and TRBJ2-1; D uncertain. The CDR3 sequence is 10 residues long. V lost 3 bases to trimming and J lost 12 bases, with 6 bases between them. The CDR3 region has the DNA TGTGCCAGCAGTTTCAATAGGCAGTTCTTC. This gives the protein CASSFNRQFF.

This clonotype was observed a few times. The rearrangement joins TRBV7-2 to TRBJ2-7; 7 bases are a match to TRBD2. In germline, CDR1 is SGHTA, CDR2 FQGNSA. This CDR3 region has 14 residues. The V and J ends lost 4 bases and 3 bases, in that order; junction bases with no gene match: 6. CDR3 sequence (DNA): TGTGCCAGCAGCTCCACCGGGGGGAGCTACGAGCAGTACTTC. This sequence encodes CASSSTGGSYEQYF.

Here the CDR3 DNA reads TGTGCCAGCAGCTTGGTCCATATGGGCTACGAGCAGTACTTC. Amino acid sequence: CASSLVHMGYEQYF. The rearrangement uses TRBV7-9 and TRBJ2-7; D is unresolved. The V end lost 3 bases, the J end lost 3 bases, and 12 bases lay between the germline ends. The CDR3 has 14 residues. CDR1 and CDR2 from the germline V gene are SEHNR and FQNEAQ (reference sequence).

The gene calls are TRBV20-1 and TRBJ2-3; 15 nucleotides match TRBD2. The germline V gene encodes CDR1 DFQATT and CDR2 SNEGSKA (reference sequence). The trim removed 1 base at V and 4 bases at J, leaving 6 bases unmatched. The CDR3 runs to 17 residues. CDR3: CSARAGTSGRTADTQYF. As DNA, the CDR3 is TGCAGTGCTAGAGCCGGGACTAGCGGGAGGACGGCAGATACGCAGTATTTT.

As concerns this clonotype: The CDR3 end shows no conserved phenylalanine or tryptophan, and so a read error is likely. CDR3 residues: CASSFLKQNSPLHL. CDR3 coding DNA: TGTGCCAGCAGCTTTTTGAAGCAGAATTCACCCCTCCACCTT. The rearrangement uses TRBV7-8 and TRBJ1-6, with D unresolved. This CDR3 is 14 amino acids long. V dropped 3 bases and J dropped 7 bases, with 10 bases sitting between them. Germline CDR1 SGHVS, CDR2 FQNEAQ.

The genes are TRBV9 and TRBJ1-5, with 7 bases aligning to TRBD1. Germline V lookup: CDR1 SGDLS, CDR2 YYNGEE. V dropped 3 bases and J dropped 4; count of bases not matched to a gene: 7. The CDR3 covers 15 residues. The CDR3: CASSASGTVNQPQHF. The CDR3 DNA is TGTGCCAGCAGCGCCAGTGGGACAGTTAATCAGCCCCAGCATTTT. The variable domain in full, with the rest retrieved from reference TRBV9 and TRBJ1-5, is DSGVTQTPKHLITATGQRVTLRCSPRSGDLSVYWYQQSLDQGLQFLIQYYNGEERAKGNILERFSAQQFPDLHSELNLSSLELGDSALYFCASSASGTVNQPQHFGDGTRLSIL.

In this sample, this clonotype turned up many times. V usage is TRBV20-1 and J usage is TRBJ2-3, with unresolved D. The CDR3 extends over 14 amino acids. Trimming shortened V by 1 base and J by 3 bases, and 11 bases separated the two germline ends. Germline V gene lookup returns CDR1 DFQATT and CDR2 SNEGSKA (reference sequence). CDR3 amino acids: CSARGLLVTDTQYF. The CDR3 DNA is TGCAGTGCTAGAGGACTCCTGGTAACAGATACGCAGTATTTT.

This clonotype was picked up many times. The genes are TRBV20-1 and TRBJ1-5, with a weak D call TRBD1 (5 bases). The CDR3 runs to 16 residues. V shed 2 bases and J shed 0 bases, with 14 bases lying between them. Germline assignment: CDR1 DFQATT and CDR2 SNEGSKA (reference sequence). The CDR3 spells CSARSGEGNSNQPQHF. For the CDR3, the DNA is TGCAGTGCTAGATCCGGAGAGGGGAATAGCAATCAGCCCCAGCATTTT.

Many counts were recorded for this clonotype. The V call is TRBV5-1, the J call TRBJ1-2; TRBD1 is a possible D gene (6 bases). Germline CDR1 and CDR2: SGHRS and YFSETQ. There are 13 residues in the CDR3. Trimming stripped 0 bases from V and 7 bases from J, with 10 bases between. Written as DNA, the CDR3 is TGCGCCAGCAGCTTGGCAGGGGCCCCTGGCTACACCTTC. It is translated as CASSLAGAPGYTF.

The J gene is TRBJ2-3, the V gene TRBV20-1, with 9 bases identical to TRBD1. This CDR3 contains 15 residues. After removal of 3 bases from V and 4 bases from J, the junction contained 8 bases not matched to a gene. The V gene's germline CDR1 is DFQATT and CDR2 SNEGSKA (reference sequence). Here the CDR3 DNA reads TGCAGTGCTAGGGAGGAGGGACAGGGCTCAGATACGCAGTATTTT. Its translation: CSAREEGQGSDTQYF.

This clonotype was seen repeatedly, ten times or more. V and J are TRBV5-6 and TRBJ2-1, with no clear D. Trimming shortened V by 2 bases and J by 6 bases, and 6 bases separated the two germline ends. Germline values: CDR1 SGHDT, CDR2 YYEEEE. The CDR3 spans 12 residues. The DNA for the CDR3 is TGTGCCAGCAGCTTTCTGACCAATGAGCAGTTCTTC. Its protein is CASSFLTNEQFF.

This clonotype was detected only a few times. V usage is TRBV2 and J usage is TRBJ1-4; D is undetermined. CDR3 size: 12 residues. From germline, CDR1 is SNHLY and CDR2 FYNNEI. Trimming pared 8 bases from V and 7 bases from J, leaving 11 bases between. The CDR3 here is CASLLFREKLFF. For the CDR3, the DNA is TGTGCCAGCCTTCTGTTTCGTGAAAAACTGTTTTTT.

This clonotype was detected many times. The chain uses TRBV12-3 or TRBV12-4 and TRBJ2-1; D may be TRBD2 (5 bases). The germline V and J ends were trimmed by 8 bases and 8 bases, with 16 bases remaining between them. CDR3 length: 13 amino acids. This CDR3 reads CASGDGVIDEQFF. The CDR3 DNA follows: TGTGCCAGCGGTGACGGGGTTATTGATGAGCAGTTCTTC.

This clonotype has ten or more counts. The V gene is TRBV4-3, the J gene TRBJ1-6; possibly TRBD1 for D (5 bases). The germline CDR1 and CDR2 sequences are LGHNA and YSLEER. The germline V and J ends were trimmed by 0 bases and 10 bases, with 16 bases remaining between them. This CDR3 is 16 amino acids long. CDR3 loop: CASSQDGAGANSPLHF. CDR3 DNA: TGCGCCAGCAGCCAAGATGGGGCAGGAGCTAACTCACCCCTCCACTTT.

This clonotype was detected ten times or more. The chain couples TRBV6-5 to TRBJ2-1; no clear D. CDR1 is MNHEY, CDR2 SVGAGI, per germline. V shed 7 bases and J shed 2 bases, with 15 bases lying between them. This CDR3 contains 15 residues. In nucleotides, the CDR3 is TGTGCCAGCAACCACGACCCTACCCCCTACAATGAGCAGTTCTTC. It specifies CASNHDPTPYNEQFF.

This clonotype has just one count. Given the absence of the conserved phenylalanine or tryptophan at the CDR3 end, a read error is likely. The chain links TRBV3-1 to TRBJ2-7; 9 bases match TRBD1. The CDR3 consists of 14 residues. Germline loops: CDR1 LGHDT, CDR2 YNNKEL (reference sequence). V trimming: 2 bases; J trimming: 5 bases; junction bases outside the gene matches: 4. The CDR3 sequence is CASSQTGGANEQYL. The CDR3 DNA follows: TGTGCCAGCAGCCAAACAGGGGGCGCCAACGAGCAGTACCTC.

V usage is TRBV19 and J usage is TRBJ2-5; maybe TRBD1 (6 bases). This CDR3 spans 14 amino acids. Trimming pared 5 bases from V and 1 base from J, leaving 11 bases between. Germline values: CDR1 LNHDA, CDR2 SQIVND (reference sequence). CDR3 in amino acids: CASSRRDTQETQYF. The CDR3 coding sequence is TGTGCCAGTAGTCGCCGGGACACCCAAGAGACCCAGTACTTC. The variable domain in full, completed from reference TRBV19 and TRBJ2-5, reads DGGITQSPKYLFRKEGQNVTLSCEQNLNHDAMYWYRQDPGQGLRLIYYSQIVNDFQKGDIAEGYSVSREKKESFPLTVTSAQKNPTAFYLCASSRRDTQETQYFGPGTRLLVL.

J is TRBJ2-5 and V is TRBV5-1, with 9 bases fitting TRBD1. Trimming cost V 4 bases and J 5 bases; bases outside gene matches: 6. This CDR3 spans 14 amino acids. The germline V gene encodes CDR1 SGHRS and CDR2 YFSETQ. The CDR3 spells CASSAWTGAETQYF. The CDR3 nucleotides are TGCGCCAGCAGCGCTTGGACAGGGGCGGAGACCCAGTACTTC.

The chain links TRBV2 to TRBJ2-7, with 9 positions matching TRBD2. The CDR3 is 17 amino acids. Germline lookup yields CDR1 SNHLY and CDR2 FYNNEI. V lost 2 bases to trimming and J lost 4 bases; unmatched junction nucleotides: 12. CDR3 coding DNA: TGTGCCAGCAGTGAAACCCCTATAGCGGGAGTAACGTACGAGCAGTACTTC. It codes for CASSETPIAGVTYEQYF.

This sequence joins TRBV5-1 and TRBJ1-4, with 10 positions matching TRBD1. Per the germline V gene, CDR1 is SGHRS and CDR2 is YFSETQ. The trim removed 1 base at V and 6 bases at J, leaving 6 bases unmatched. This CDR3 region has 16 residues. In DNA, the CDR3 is TGCGCCAGCAGCTTGACTAGCGGGACAGGGGATGAAAAACTGTTTTTT. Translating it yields CASSLTSGTGDEKLFF.

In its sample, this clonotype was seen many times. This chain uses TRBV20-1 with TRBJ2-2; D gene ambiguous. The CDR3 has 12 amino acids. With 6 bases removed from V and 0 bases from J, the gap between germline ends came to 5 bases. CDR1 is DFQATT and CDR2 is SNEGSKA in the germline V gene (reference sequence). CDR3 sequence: CSARPNTGELFF. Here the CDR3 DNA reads TGCAGTGCCAGACCGAACACCGGGGAGCTGTTTTTT.

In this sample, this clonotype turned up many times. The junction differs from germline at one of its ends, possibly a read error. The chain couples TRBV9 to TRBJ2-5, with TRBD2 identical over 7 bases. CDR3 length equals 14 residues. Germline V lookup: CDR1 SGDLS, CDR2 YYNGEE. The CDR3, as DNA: TGTGCCAGCAGCCCTGGGACTACCCAAGAGACCCAGTCCTTC. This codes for CASSPGTTQETQSF.

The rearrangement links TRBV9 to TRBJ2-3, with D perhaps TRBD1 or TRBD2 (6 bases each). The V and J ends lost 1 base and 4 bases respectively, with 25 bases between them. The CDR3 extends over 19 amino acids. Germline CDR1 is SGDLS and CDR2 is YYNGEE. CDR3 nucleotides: TGTGCCAGCAGCGTACCTGACGGGGGCTCGGACACCGGGGCAGATACGCAGTATTTT. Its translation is CASSVPDGGSDTGADTQYF.

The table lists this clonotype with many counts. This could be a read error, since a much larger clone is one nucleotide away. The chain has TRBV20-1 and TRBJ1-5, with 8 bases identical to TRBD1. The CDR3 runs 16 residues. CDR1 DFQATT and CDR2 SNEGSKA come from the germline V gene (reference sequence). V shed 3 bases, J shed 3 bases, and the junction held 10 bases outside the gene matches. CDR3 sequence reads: CSASRGQGDTNQPQHF. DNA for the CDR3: TGCAGTGCTAGTAGAGGACAGGGAGATACCAATCAGCCCCAGCATTTT.